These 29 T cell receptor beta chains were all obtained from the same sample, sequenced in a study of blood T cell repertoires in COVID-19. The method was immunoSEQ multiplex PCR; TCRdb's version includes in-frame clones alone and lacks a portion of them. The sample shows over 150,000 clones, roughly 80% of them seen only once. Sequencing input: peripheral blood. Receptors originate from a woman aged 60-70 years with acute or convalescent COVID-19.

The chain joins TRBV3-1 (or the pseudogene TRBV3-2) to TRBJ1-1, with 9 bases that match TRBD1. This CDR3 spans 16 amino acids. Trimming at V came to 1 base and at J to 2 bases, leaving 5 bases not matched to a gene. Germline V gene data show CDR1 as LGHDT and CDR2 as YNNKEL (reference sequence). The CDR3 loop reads CASSQGDRVVNTEAFF. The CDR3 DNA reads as TGTGCCAGCAGCCAAGGGGACAGGGTTGTTAACACTGAAGCTTTCTTT.

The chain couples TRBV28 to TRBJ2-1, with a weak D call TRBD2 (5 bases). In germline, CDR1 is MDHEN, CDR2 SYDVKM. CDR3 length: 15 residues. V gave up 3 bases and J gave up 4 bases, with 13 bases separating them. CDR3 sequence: CASSFIQEGYNEQFF. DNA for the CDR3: TGTGCCAGCAGTTTTATCCAAGAGGGATACAATGAGCAGTTCTTC.

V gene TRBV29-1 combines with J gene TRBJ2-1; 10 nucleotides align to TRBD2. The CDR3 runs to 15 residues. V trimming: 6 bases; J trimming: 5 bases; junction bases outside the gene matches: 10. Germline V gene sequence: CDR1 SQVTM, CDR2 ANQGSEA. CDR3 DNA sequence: TGCAGCGTATTACCGACTAGCGGGCTAAACAATGAGCAGTTCTTC. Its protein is CSVLPTSGLNNEQFF.

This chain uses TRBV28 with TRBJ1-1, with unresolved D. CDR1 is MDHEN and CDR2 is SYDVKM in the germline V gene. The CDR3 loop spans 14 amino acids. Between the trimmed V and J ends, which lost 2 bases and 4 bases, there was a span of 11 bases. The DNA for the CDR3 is TGTGCCAGCAGTTTAGGTTTTAGGAGCACTGAAGCTTTCTTT. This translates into CASSLGFRSTEAFF.

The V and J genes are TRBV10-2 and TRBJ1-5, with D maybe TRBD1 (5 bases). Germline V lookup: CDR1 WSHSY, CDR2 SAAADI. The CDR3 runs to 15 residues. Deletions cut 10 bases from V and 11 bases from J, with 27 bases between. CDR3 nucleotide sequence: TGCGCCAACGGAGTCGCAGGGTCTTCAAACTCGTCCCAGCATTTT. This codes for CANGVAGSSNSSQHF.

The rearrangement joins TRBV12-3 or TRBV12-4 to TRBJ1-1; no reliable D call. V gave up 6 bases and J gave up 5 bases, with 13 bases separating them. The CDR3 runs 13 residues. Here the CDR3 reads CASSPVTGTEAFF. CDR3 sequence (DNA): TGTGCCAGCAGCCCGGTGACCGGGACTGAAGCTTTCTTT.

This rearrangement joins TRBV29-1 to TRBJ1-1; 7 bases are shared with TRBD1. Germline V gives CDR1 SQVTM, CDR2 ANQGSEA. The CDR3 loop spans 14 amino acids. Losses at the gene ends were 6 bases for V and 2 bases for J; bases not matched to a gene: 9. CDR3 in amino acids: CSVPSGTANTEAFF. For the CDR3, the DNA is TGCAGCGTGCCGTCCGGGACAGCAAACACTGAAGCTTTCTTT.

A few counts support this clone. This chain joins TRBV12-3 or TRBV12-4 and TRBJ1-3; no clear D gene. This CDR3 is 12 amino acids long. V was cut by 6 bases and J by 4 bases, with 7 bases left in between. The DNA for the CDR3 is TGTGCCAGCAGCCTACTGGGAAACACCATATATTTT. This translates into CASSLLGNTIYF.

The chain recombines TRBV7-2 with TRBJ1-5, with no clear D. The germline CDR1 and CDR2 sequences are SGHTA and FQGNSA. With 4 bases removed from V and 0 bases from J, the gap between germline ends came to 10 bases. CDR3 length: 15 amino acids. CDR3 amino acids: CASSSGGSSNQPQHF. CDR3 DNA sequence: TGTGCCAGCAGCTCCGGCGGCAGTAGCAATCAGCCCCAGCATTTT. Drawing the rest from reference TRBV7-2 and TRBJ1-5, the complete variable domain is GAGVSQSPSNKVTEKGKDVELRCDPISGHTALYWYRQSLGQGLEFLIYFQGNSAPDKSGLPSDRFSAERTGGSVSTLTIQRTQQEDSAVYLCASSSGGSSNQPQHFGDGTRLSIL.

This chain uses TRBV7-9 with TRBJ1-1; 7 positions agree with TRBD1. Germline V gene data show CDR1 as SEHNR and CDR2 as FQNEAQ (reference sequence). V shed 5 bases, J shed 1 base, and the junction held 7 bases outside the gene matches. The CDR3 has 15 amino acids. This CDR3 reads CASSTRQGPNTEAFF. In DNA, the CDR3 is TGTGCCAGCAGCACCAGACAGGGACCGAACACTGAAGCTTTCTTT.

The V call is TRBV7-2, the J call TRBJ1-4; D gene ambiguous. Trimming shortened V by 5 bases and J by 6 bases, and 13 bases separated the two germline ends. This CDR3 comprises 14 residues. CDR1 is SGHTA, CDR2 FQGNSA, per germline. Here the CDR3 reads CASSRDREYEKLFF. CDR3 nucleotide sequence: TGTGCCAGCAGCCGTGATAGAGAGTATGAAAAACTGTTTTTT. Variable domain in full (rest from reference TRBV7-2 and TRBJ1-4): GAGVSQSPSNKVTEKGKDVELRCDPISGHTALYWYRQSLGQGLEFLIYFQGNSAPDKSGLPSDRFSAERTGGSVSTLTIQRTQQEDSAVYLCASSRDREYEKLFFGSGTQLSVL.

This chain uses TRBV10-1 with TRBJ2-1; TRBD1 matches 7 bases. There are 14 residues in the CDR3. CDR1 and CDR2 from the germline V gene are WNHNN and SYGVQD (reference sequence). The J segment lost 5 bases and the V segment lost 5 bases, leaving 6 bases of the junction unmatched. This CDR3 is CASSSGTVNNEQFF. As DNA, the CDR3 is TGCGCCAGCAGTTCCGGGACAGTGAACAATGAGCAGTTCTTC.

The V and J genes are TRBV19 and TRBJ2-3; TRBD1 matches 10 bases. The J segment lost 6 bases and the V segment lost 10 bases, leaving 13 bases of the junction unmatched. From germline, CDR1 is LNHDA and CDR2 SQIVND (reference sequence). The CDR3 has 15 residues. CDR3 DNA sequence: TGTGCCACAGCCCTCGACAGGGGGCGCCGGGATACGCAGTATTTT. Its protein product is CATALDRGRRDTQYF.

The CDR3 DNA reads as TGTGCCTCCCAGCGGGGGGCACTTTTGGGGAATGAGCAGTTCTTC. Protein product: CASQRGALLGNEQFF. The chain joins TRBV6-6 to TRBJ2-1, with 9 bases identical to TRBD2. After removal of 11 bases from V and 7 bases from J, the junction contained 15 bases not matched to a gene. The CDR3 contains 15 residues. Germline values: CDR1 MNHNY, CDR2 SVGAGI (reference sequence).

The CDR3: CASSPTGYGELFF. The CDR3 DNA sequence: TGTGCCAGCAGCCCTACAGGGTACGGGGAGCTGTTTTTT. The chain is built from TRBV2 and TRBJ2-2, with D possibly TRBD1 on 6 matching bases. The CDR3 runs 13 residues. V dropped 6 bases and J dropped 7 bases, with 12 bases sitting between them. Per germline, CDR1 SNHLY and CDR2 FYNNEI. The variable domain in full, with the rest retrieved from reference TRBV2 and TRBJ2-2, is EPEVTQTPSHQVTQMGQEVILRCVPISNHLYFYWYRQILGQKVEFLVSFYNNEISEKSEIFDDQFSVERPDGSNFTLKIRSTKLEDSAMYFCASSPTGYGELFFGEGSRLTVL.

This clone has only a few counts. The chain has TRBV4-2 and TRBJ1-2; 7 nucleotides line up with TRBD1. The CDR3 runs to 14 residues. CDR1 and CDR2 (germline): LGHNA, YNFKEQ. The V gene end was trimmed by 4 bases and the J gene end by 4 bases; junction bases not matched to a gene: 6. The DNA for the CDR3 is TGTGCCAGCAGCCCCCGGGACAGCGCCTATGGCTACACCTTC. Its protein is CASSPRDSAYGYTF.

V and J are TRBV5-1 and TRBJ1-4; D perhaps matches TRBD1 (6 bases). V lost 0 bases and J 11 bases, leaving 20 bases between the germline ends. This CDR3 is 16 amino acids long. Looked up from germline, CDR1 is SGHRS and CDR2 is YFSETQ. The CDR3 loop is CASSLDGDKAGGKLFF. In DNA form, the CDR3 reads TGCGCCAGCAGCTTGGACGGGGACAAAGCGGGAGGTAAACTGTTTTTT.

The CDR3 nucleotides read TGTGCCAGCAGTACTCAACAGGGGAACTATGGCTACACCTTC. This encodes CASSTQQGNYGYTF. The V gene is TRBV5-8, the J gene TRBJ1-2; 7 nucleotides match TRBD1. Looked up from germline, CDR1 is SGHTS and CDR2 is YDEGEE. The trim removed 5 bases at V and 2 bases at J, leaving 6 bases unmatched. This CDR3 region has 14 residues.

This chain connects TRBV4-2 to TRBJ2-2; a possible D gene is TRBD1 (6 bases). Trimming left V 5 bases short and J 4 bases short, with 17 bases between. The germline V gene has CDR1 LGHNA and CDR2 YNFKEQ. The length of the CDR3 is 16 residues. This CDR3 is CASSSTGTGITGELFF. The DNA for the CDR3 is TGTGCCAGCAGCTCCACGGGCACAGGGATCACCGGGGAGCTGTTTTTT.

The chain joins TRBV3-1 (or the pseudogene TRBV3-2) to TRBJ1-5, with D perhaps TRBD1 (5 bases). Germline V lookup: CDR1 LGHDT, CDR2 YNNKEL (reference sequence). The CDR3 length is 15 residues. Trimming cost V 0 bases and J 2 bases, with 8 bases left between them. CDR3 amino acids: CASSQERGGNQPQHF. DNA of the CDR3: TGTGCCAGCAGCCAAGAAAGGGGCGGCAATCAGCCCCAGCATTTT.

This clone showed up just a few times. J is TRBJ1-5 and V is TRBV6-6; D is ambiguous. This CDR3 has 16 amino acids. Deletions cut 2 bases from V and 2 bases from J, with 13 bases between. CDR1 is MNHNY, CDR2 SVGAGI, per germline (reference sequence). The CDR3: CASSYGPGEGNQPQHF. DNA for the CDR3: TGTGCCAGCAGTTACGGTCCGGGAGAGGGCAATCAGCCCCAGCATTTT.

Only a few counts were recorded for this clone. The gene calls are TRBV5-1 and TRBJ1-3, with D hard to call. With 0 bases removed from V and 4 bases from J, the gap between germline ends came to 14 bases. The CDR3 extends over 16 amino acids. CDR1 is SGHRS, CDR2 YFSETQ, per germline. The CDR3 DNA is TGCGCCAGCAGCTTGGCCGGCCCGAGGTTCGGAAACACCATATATTTT. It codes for CASSLAGPRFGNTIYF.

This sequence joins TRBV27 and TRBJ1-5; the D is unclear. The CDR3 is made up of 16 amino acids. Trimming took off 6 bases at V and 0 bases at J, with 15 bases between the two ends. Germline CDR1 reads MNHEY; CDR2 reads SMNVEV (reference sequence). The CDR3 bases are TGTGCCAGCAGCCCTGGCGGGTTATATAGCAATCAGCCCCAGCATTTT. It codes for CASSPGGLYSNQPQHF.

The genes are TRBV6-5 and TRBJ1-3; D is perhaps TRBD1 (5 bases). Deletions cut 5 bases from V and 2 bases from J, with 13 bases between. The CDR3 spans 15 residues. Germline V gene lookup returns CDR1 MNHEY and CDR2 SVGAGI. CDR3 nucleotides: TGTGCCAGCAGTACCCCCAGGGTCCCTGGAAACACCATATATTTT. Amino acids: CASSTPRVPGNTIYF.

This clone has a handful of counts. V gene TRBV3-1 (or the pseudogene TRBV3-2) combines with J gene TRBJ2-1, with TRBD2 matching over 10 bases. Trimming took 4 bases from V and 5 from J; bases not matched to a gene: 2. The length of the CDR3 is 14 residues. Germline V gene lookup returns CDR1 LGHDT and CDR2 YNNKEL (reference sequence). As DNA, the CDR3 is TGTGCCAGCAGCCTTAGCGGGGGGAACAATGAGCAGTTCTTC. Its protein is CASSLSGGNNEQFF.

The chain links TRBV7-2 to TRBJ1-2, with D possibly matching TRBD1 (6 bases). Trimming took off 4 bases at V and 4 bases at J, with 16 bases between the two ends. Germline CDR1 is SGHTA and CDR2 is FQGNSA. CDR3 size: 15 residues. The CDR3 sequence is CASSSQHRAVYGYTF. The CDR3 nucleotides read TGTGCCAGCAGCTCCCAGCACAGGGCTGTCTATGGCTACACCTTC.

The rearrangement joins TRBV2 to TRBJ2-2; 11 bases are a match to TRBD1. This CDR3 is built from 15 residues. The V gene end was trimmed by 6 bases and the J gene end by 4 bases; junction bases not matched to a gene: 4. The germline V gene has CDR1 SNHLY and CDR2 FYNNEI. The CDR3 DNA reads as TGTGCCAGCAGGGGGACAGGGGGTTCCACCGGGGAGCTGTTTTTT. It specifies CASRGTGGSTGELFF.

As DNA, the CDR3 is TGTGCCATCAGTGAGAAGGGGACAGGGTTTGAAGCTTTCTTT. Residues: CAISEKGTGFEAFF. The chain carries TRBV10-3 and TRBJ1-1; TRBD1 aligns across 9 bases. The J segment lost 7 bases and the V segment lost 2 bases, leaving 5 bases of the junction unmatched. Germline V lookup: CDR1 ENHRY, CDR2 SYGVKD. This CDR3 region has 14 residues.

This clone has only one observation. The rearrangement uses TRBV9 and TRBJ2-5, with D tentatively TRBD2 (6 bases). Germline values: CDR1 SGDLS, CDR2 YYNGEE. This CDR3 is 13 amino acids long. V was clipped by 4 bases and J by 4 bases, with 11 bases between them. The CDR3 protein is CASSPRRGETQYF. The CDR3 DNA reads TGTGCCAGCAGCCCCCGGAGGGGAGAGACCCAGTACTTC.